These 15 T cell receptor beta chains share one sample of origin, sequenced in a study of immune cell composition in non-small cell lung cancer. Clones were sequenced by immunoSEQ multiplex PCR, and TCRdb holds only the in-frame ones, with some missing. The repertoire holds about 4,800 clones, with around 82% as singletons. The material sequenced was lung tumor tissue. The receptors derive from a human donor with non-small cell lung cancer.

The genes are TRBV4-2 and TRBJ2-2; possibly TRBD1 for D (7 bases). The CDR3 is made up of 16 amino acids. The V gene lost 4 bases and the J gene lost 1 base, with 13 bases spanning the gap. Germline assignment: CDR1 LGHNA and CDR2 YNFKEQ. Here the CDR3 DNA reads TGTGCCAGCAGCCCTGGAGGGGGCGAGAACACCGGGGAGCTGTTTTTT. The encoded protein is CASSPGGGENTGELFF.

The V gene is TRBV6-5, the J gene TRBJ2-3; D gene ambiguous. Deletions cut 3 bases from V and 2 bases from J, with 15 bases between. Germline values: CDR1 MNHEY, CDR2 SVGAGI. This CDR3 contains 16 residues. The CDR3 loop reads CASSYMTSNPTDTQYF. CDR3 nucleotide sequence: TGTGCCAGCAGTTATATGACATCTAACCCCACAGATACGCAGTATTTT.

V gene TRBV6-1 combines with J gene TRBJ1-1; 7 bases are shared with TRBD1. This CDR3 comprises 14 residues. Trimming took 4 bases from V and 4 from J; bases not matched to a gene: 6. Germline V gene lookup returns CDR1 MNHNS and CDR2 SASEGT. The CDR3 nucleotides are TGTGCCAGCAGTGGCAATCAGGGGGTCACTGAAGCTTTCTTT. This sequence encodes CASSGNQGVTEAFF.

The rearrangement uses TRBV4-2 and TRBJ1-6, with 9 bases fitting TRBD1. Germline V lookup: CDR1 LGHNA, CDR2 YNFKEQ. The CDR3 is made up of 18 amino acids. After removal of 2 bases from V and 5 bases from J, the junction contained 10 bases not matched to a gene. The CDR3 DNA sequence: TGTGCCAGCAGCCAACTCAGCCTCGGACAGGGGAATAATTCACCCCTCCACTTT. Its protein is CASSQLSLGQGNNSPLHF.

This clone was counted a single time. The chain employs TRBV15 and TRBJ2-7; 12 bases are a match to TRBD2. Germline V gene lookup returns CDR1 LNHNV and CDR2 YYDKDF (reference sequence). This CDR3 is 15 amino acids long. The ends lost 3 bases at V and 6 bases at J; junction bases unmatched: 6. The CDR3 spells CATSRMTSGSREQYF. CDR3 sequence (DNA): TGTGCCACCAGCAGGATGACTAGCGGGAGTCGCGAGCAGTACTTC.

J is TRBJ2-5 and V is TRBV7-2; tentatively, D is TRBD2 (5 bases). CDR3 length: 14 residues. Germline CDR1 reads SGHTA; CDR2 reads FQGNSA. V was cut by 1 base and J by 4 bases, with 10 bases left in between. CDR3 amino acids: CASSLERAGETQYF. The CDR3 DNA follows: TGTGCCAGCAGCTTAGAGAGGGCGGGAGAGACCCAGTACTTC.

By proportion, this clone is medium-sized. The CDR3 reads CASSQVWTGGYTEAFF. The CDR3 DNA reads as TGCGCCAGCAGCCAAGTCTGGACAGGAGGGTACACTGAAGCTTTCTTT. This rearrangement joins TRBV4-1 to TRBJ1-1, with 7 bases identical to TRBD1. Germline CDR1 MGHRA, CDR2 YSYEKL. Unmatched junction bases numbered 8, after V lost 1 base and J lost 3 bases. The CDR3 consists of 16 residues.

This clone was counted once. This chain uses TRBV19 with TRBJ2-3; 13 bases fit TRBD2. The V gene end was trimmed by 3 bases and the J gene end by 4 bases; junction bases not matched to a gene: 1. This CDR3 region has 15 residues. Germline CDR1 reads LNHDA; CDR2 reads SQIVND (reference sequence). CDR3 residues: CASSMGLAGPDTQYF. CDR3 bases: TGTGCCAGTAGTATGGGACTAGCGGGACCAGATACGCAGTATTTT.

V is TRBV6-5 and J is TRBJ2-2; unclear D gene. Germline lookup yields CDR1 MNHEY and CDR2 SVGAGI. V gave up 3 bases and J gave up 3 bases, with 5 bases separating them. The length of the CDR3 is 13 residues. CDR3 sequence reads: CASSYQDTGELFF. For the CDR3, the DNA is TGTGCCAGCAGTTATCAGGACACCGGGGAGCTGTTTTTT.

This clone counts as hyperexpanded (1% or more). The chain recombines TRBV7-9 with TRBJ1-1; 7 bases align to TRBD1. CDR3 length: 15 amino acids. Losses at the gene ends were 1 base for V and 0 bases for J; bases not matched to a gene: 2. The germline V gene encodes CDR1 SEHNR and CDR2 FQNEAQ (reference sequence). CDR3 in DNA: TGTGCCAGCAGCTTAGAGGGACAGCTGAACACTGAAGCTTTCTTT. This codes for CASSLEGQLNTEAFF.

The genes are TRBV27 and TRBJ2-7; 8 bases agree with TRBD1. CDR3 size: 16 residues. CDR1 is MNHEY and CDR2 is SMNVEV in the germline V gene (reference sequence). V lost 1 base and J lost 1; bases outside the gene matches: 6. CDR3 nucleotide sequence: TGTGCCAGCAGTTTATTACCCGGGACAGGATCCTACGAGCAGTACTTC. Amino acid sequence: CASSLLPGTGSYEQYF.

The rearrangement uses TRBV2 and TRBJ1-1, with D perhaps TRBD1 (6 bases). Germline lookup yields CDR1 SNHLY and CDR2 FYNNEI. With 4 bases removed from V and 5 bases from J, the gap between germline ends came to 14 bases. This CDR3 has 14 residues. The CDR3 region has the DNA TGTGCCAGCAGTGGCAGGTGGGGGCGGACTGAAGCTTTCTTT. It translates to CASSGRWGRTEAFF.

This clone was detected a few times. The CDR3 coding sequence is TGTGCCAGCAGCCTCTTAGCGAACACTGAAGCTTTCTTT. It translates to CASSLLANTEAFF. The genes are TRBV5-6 and TRBJ1-1, with D unclear. Germline assignment: CDR1 SGHDT and CDR2 YYEEEE. Trimming cost V 4 bases and J 1 base, with 8 bases left between them. This CDR3 contains 13 residues.

This rearrangement joins TRBV19 to TRBJ1-2; D not resolved. V was pared by 3 bases and J by 6 bases, with 11 bases between. The V gene's germline CDR1 is LNHDA and CDR2 SQIVND (reference sequence). This CDR3 has 13 residues. CDR3 residues: CASSMTGENGYTF. The CDR3 nucleotides read TGTGCCAGTAGTATGACCGGGGAGAATGGCTACACCTTC.

The V and J genes are TRBV5-1 and TRBJ2-7; D might be TRBD2 (6 bases). V lost 4 bases and J 4 bases, leaving 18 bases between the germline ends. CDR1 is SGHRS, CDR2 YFSETQ, per germline. This CDR3 is 15 amino acids long. DNA for the CDR3: TGCGCCAGCAGCCCGCCGGGTAGCGGAGCTTACGAGCAGTACTTC. This sequence encodes CASSPPGSGAYEQYF.